This is a list of T cell receptor beta chains from one sample in a study of pediatric ulcerative colitis. Sequencing was performed with immunoSEQ multiplex PCR; in TCRdb, only in-frame clones are kept and a portion is missing. This table has roughly 25,000 clones, over 65% appearing once. The material sequenced was gut tissue. These receptors originate from a boy between 10 and 17 years old with severe ulcerative colitis. CDR3s include the opening cysteine and the closing phenylalanine or tryptophan. A D gene is named only where the DNA matches it firmly. Clone size is not always given. Where it is, it says once, few, many or a class for expanded clones.

v_gene	abundance	j_gene	d_gene	CDR3aa	CDR3nt
TRBV6-1	.	TRBJ2-1	.	CAVDEPYNEQFF	TGTGCCGTCGACGAACCCTACAATGAGCAGTTCTTC
TRBV7-9	.	TRBJ2-3	TRBD2	CASSPSVGRGFYSTDTQYF	TGTGCCAGCAGCCCATCGGTAGGGAGGGGCTTTTATAGCACAGATACGCAGTATTTT
TRBV7-8	.	TRBJ2-5	.	CASSLSLESQETQYF	TGTGCCAGCAGCTTATCACTAGAGTCCCAAGAGACCCAGTACTTC
TRBV18	.	TRBJ2-1	TRBD1	CASSRDRGTGFF	TGTGCCAGCTCCCGGGACAGGGGAACAGGGTTCTTC
TRBV6-5	.	TRBJ1-2	.	CASSNSYGYTF	TGTGCCAGCAGTAATTCCTATGGCTACACCTTC
TRBV6-1	.	TRBJ2-1	TRBD2	CASHLAGAYNEQFF	TGTGCCAGCCACTTAGCGGGAGCCTACAATGAGCAGTTCTTC
TRBV5-1	once	TRBJ2-5	TRBD1	CASSLAQGVSVLQETQYF	TGCGCCAGCAGCTTGGCCCAGGGGGTCTCAGTTCTCCAAGAGACCCAGTACTTC
TRBV7-2	.	TRBJ2-5	TRBD2	CASSWTSGNQETQYF	TGTGCCAGCAGCTGGACTAGCGGAAACCAAGAGACCCAGTACTTC
TRBV10-2	.	TRBJ2-5	.	CASSESIEGAAPVPNFSQYF	TGCGCCAGCAGTGAGTCAATCGAAGGGGCGGCACCCGTGCCAAATTTTTCCCAGTACTTC
TRBV28	medium-sized	TRBJ1-1	TRBD1	CASSPPGQMNTEAFF	TGTGCCAGCAGCCCTCCGGGACAGATGAACACTGAAGCTTTCTTT
TRBV25-1	.	TRBJ1-2	TRBD1	CASGGDRAYGYTF	TGTGCCAGCGGGGGCGACAGGGCCTATGGCTACACCTTC
TRBV2	.	TRBJ1-4	.	CASGVREGEKLFF	TGTGCCAGCGGTGTAAGGGAAGGTGAAAAACTGTTTTTT
TRBV5-5	once	TRBJ2-3	.	CASSLGPTGGTDTQYF	TGTGCCAGCAGCTTGGGCCCAACGGGGGGCACAGATACGCAGTATTTT
TRBV5-1	.	TRBJ2-2	TRBD1	CASSSRDRGNTGELFF	TGCGCCAGCAGCTCCCGGGACAGGGGGAACACCGGGGAGCTGTTTTTT
TRBV6-1	.	TRBJ1-2	.	CASSAKGQSNYGYTF	TGTGCCAGCAGTGCTAAGGGGCAGTCGAACTATGGCTACACCTTC
TRBV6-5	.	TRBJ1-1	.	CASSYSAENTEAFF	TGTGCCAGCAGTTACTCGGCAGAGAACACTGAAGCTTTCTTT
TRBV29-1	once	TRBJ1-2	.	CSVVRMDYGYTF	TGCAGCGTTGTCAGGATGGACTATGGCTACACCTTC
TRBV7-2	few	TRBJ1-4	.	CASSPAREKLFF	TGTGCCAGCAGCCCCGCACGTGAAAAACTGTTTTTT
TRBV7-2	.	TRBJ2-3	.	CASSLVAVYLTLRTDTQYF	TGTGCCAGCAGCTTAGTTGCCGTGTACCTAACTTTACGCACAGATACGCAGTATTTT
TRBV2	.	TRBJ1-3	.	CASSGNTIYF	TGTGCCAGCTCTGGAAACACCATATATTTT
TRBV11-2	.	TRBJ2-1	.	CASSPSPYTGTTYNEQFF	TGTGCCAGCAGCCCCTCTCCCTATACCGGGACAACCTACAATGAGCAGTTCTTC
TRBV28	.	TRBJ2-7	TRBD2	CASSLPGTSNEQYF	TGTGCCAGCAGTTTACCCGGGACTAGTAACGAGCAGTACTTC
TRBV5-6	once	TRBJ1-4	.	CASSWTTTNEKLFF	TGTGCCAGCAGCTGGACAACAACTAATGAAAAACTGTTTTTT
TRBV7-2	.	TRBJ2-7	TRBD2	CASRLAGAYEQYF	TGTGCCAGCAGATTAGCGGGAGCGTACGAGCAGTACTTC
TRBV11-3	few	TRBJ2-6	.	CASSLVGGSGANVLTF	TGTGCCAGCAGCTTAGTCGGAGGCTCTGGGGCCAACGTCCTGACTTTC
TRBV11-3	.	TRBJ2-3	.	CASSLEFPDTQYF	TGTGCCAGCAGCTTAGAGTTTCCAGATACGCAGTATTTT
TRBV5-4	once	TRBJ2-7	.	CASSHGLRTGTYEQYF	TGTGCCAGCAGCCATGGGCTCCGGACGGGAACCTACGAGCAGTACTTC
TRBV11-1	few	TRBJ2-3	.	CASSSIADTQYF	TGTGCCAGCAGCTCGATCGCAGATACGCAGTATTTT
TRBV11-2	few	TRBJ2-7	.	CASSSNPSVSRGQYF	TGTGCCAGCAGCTCCAACCCCAGCGTATCCCGCGGGCAGTACTTC
TRBV5-1	.	TRBJ1-4	.	CASSQGTFPEKLFF	TGCGCCAGCAGCCAAGGGACATTCCCCGAAAAACTGTTTTTT
TRBV19	.	TRBJ2-5	TRBD2	CASSPGTSGWQETQYF	TGTGCCAGTAGCCCGGGGACTAGCGGGTGGCAAGAGACCCAGTACTTC
TRBV30	.	TRBJ2-7	TRBD1	CAWRSRRDSYYEQYF	TGTGCCTGGAGATCGCGTCGGGACAGCTACTACGAGCAGTACTTC
TRBV6-5	.	TRBJ1-1	.	CAISESGPSFPFF	TGTGCCATCAGTGAGTCGGGGCCCTCTTTCCCTTTCTTT
TRBV18	.	TRBJ2-1	.	CASSTGINNEQFF	TGTGCCAGCTCAACCGGGATAAACAATGAGCAGTTCTTC
TRBV25-1	.	TRBJ2-3	.	CASSEFHTGGLGEYF	TGTGCCAGCAGTGAATTCCATACCGGGGGCCTTGGGGAGTATTTT
TRBV9	few	TRBJ2-2	.	CASTVSVTGELFF	TGTGCCAGTACCGTTTCCGTCACCGGGGAGCTGTTTTTT
TRBV15	.	TRBJ2-6	.	CATSRDGGSGANVLTF	TGTGCCACCAGCAGAGATGGGGGCTCTGGGGCCAACGTCCTGACTTTC
TRBV29-1	.	TRBJ1-5	TRBD1	CSVSEGAVQPQHF	TGCAGCGTTTCGGAGGGGGCGGTTCAGCCCCAGCATTTT
TRBV29-1	.	TRBJ1-2	TRBD1	CSAYDRGHNYGYTF	TGCAGCGCCTATGACAGGGGGCATAACTATGGCTACACCTTC
TRBV15	medium-sized	TRBJ1-1	.	CATSRVSGKTEAFF	TGTGCCACCAGCAGAGTGTCAGGGAAAACTGAAGCTTTCTTT
TRBV6-1	.	TRBJ1-1	TRBD1	CASRRQGLGEAFF	TGTGCCAGCAGGAGACAGGGCTTGGGTGAAGCTTTCTTT
TRBV10-2	few	TRBJ2-3	.	CASSEFTSTQYF	TGCGCCAGCAGTGAGTTTACATCTACGCAGTATTTT
TRBV7-2	.	TRBJ2-1	.	CASSLLTGSYNEQFF	TGTGCCAGCAGCTTACTTACCGGTTCCTACAATGAGCAGTTCTTC
TRBV5-6	.	TRBJ2-5	.	CASILWRGAGGETQYF	TGTGCCAGCATCCTCTGGAGAGGGGCCGGTGGTGAGACCCAGTACTTC